This TCR beta chain is drawn from a study of T cells after posttransplantation cyclophosphamide. Study results and limitations: Recipient CMV seropositivity and CMV reactivation strongly tracked TRB clonality. Blood and skin or GI T cell repertoires showed limited TRB overlap. Donor-recipient repertoire similarity was low at 1-2 months, rising over year one.

The length of the CDR3 is 15 residues. Germline V lookup: CDR1 SGHNT, CDR2 YENEEA. TCRdb's copy holds only in-frame clones and misses some; the assay was immunoSEQ multiplex PCR. The repertoire holds 3,500 to 4,000 clones, with 65% to 80% as singletons. As regards this clone: Its specificity is unknown.

Methotrexate plus calcineurin inhibitor accompanied controls' myeloablative marrow transplants; sampling was 1 year later. The sequence was obtained from a female patient in her fifties who received an allogeneic stem cell transplant from an unrelated donor, was CMV-positive, and had acute and chronic GVHD. Some T cells may be transferred from the graft donor. V gene TRBV11-3 combines with J gene TRBJ2-5, with TRBD2 as a possible D gene (5 bases). The J call may be incorrect, as the DNA end agrees better with TRBJ2-7. The source material was PBMCs, sampled after allogeneic stem cell transplant with calcineurin inhibitor and methotrexate. The CDR3 protein is CASSPEGVAVAEQYF. Here the CDR3 DNA reads TGTGCCAGCAGCCCAGAGGGAGTCGCCGTGGCCGAGCAGTACTTC.